These 17 T cell receptor beta chains were all obtained from the same sample, sequenced in a study of blood T cell repertoires in COVID-19. The data were produced by immunoSEQ multiplex PCR, yet TCRdb's version contains in-frame clones alone and is incomplete. This sample has around 72,000 clones, with 82% found just once. The specimen sequenced was peripheral blood. The source of these receptors is a human donor in a cohort sampled during active COVID-19.

This clone was counted a single time. This chain connects TRBV5-1 to TRBJ2-7, with D perhaps matching TRBD2 (6 bases). The CDR3 extends over 13 amino acids. Germline V gives CDR1 SGHRS, CDR2 YFSETQ. Trimming took off 1 base at V and 5 bases at J, with 10 bases between the two ends. CDR3 in amino acids: CASSLRREDEQYF. The CDR3, as DNA: TGCGCCAGCAGCTTGCGCAGGGAGGACGAGCAGTACTTC.

The chain links TRBV27 to TRBJ2-5; D not certain. Germline CDR1 MNHEY, CDR2 SMNVEV (reference sequence). CDR3 length: 16 amino acids. Deletions cut 3 bases from V and 2 bases from J, with 16 bases between. CDR3 in DNA: TGTGCCAGCAGTTTTATTAATTTGGCGGTTCAAGAGACCCAGTACTTC. The encoded protein is CASSFINLAVQETQYF.

The V gene is TRBV5-5, the J gene TRBJ2-1, with D hard to call. Between the trimmed V and J ends, which lost 5 bases and 0 bases, there was a span of 9 bases. Germline CDR1 is SGHKS and CDR2 is YYEKEE (reference sequence). This CDR3 is 14 amino acids long. The CDR3 loop reads CASRVASSYNEQFF. The CDR3 bases are TGTGCCAGCAGGGTCGCGAGCTCCTACAATGAGCAGTTCTTC.

V is TRBV7-2 and J is TRBJ1-2; 7 nucleotides align to TRBD1. There are 14 residues in the CDR3. V lost 5 bases, J lost 2 bases, and 5 bases stayed unmatched. Germline CDR1 and CDR2: SGHTA and FQGNSA. In nucleotides, the CDR3 is TGTGCCAGCAGCAAAAGGGACAGCAACTATGGCTACACCTTC. Protein product: CASSKRDSNYGYTF.

V usage is TRBV11-1 and J usage is TRBJ2-1; 9 bases align to TRBD2. V shed 6 bases, J shed 6 bases, and the junction held 9 bases outside the gene matches. This CDR3 is 15 amino acids long. The V gene's germline CDR1 is SGHAT and CDR2 FQDESV (reference sequence). The CDR3 loop is CASSLESGGINEQFF. The CDR3 DNA sequence: TGTGCCAGCAGTCTAGAGAGCGGGGGGATCAATGAGCAGTTCTTC. The whole variable domain, filled in from reference TRBV11-1 and TRBJ2-1, reads EAEVAQSPRYKITEKSQAVAFWCDPISGHATLYWYRQILGQGPELLVQFQDESVVDDSQLPKDRFSAERLKGVDSTLKIQPAELGDSAMYLCASSLESGGINEQFFGPGTRLTVL.

The rearrangement links TRBV19 to TRBJ1-1; no definite D call. Germline V gene lookup returns CDR1 LNHDA and CDR2 SQIVND (reference sequence). V shed 10 bases and J shed 1 base, with 7 bases lying between them. The CDR3 length is 11 residues. The CDR3 protein is CATKRNTEAFF. CDR3 nucleotide sequence: TGTGCCACCAAGCGGAACACTGAAGCTTTCTTT.

The J gene is TRBJ1-1, the V gene TRBV5-4; the match to TRBD1 covers 9 bases. Germline loops: CDR1 SGHNT, CDR2 YYREEE (reference sequence). The J segment lost 10 bases and the V segment lost 4 bases, leaving 5 bases of the junction unmatched. This CDR3 spans 12 amino acids. For the CDR3, the DNA is TGTGCCAGCAGCCGGACAGGGGATAGAGCTTTCTTT. This gives the protein CASSRTGDRAFF.

This rearrangement joins TRBV21-1 to TRBJ2-7; the table assigns TRBD2, which was not confirmed against the DNA. TRBV21-1 is a listed pseudogene. CDR3 length: 9 amino acids. Written as DNA, the CDR3 is TGTGCCAGTTGTCCTGAGCAGTACTTC. This gives the protein CASCPEQYF.

The chain combines TRBV4-3 with TRBJ1-1; D perhaps matches TRBD1 (6 bases). This CDR3 has 14 residues. Deletions cut 3 bases from V and 1 base from J, with 9 bases between. Germline assignment: CDR1 LGHNA and CDR2 YSLEER. The CDR3 reads CASSQGQGNTEAFF. CDR3 DNA: TGCGCCAGCAGCCAGGGACAAGGGAACACTGAAGCTTTCTTT.

The chain is built from TRBV30 and TRBJ2-7; 9 nucleotides line up with TRBD1. This CDR3 comprises 13 residues. The V gene end was trimmed by 4 bases and the J gene end by 7 bases; junction bases not matched to a gene: 8. CDR1 is GTSNPN and CDR2 is SVGIG in the germline V gene (reference sequence). DNA for the CDR3: TGTGCCTGGAAATGGACAGGGGCACGAGAGCAGTACTTC. The encoded protein is CAWKWTGAREQYF.

The V and J genes are TRBV21-1 and TRBJ1-2; the table calls TRBD1, which could not be checked here. TRBV21-1 is marked as a pseudogene. CDR3 size: 17 residues. The CDR3 is CASSVDRGPRSAYGYTF. The DNA of the CDR3 is TGTGCCAGCAGCGTCGACAGGGGGCCTAGGAGTGCCTATGGCTACACCTTC.

V is TRBV4-1 and J is TRBJ1-6; perhaps TRBD1 as D (5 bases). The CDR3 runs to 16 residues. Germline assignment: CDR1 MGHRA and CDR2 YSYEKL. V was clipped by 3 bases and J by 6 bases, with 15 bases between them. CDR3 nucleotides: TGCGCCAGCAGCCAGACCTCGACAGCCTTTAATTCACCCCTCCACTTT. Translated, it gives CASSQTSTAFNSPLHF.

The V gene is TRBV5-1, the J gene TRBJ2-3, with 8 positions matching TRBD2. V gave up 4 bases and J gave up 3 bases; unmatched junction bases: 4. The V gene's germline CDR1 is SGHRS and CDR2 YFSETQ. The CDR3 is 14 amino acids. CDR3 DNA sequence: TGCGCCAGCAGCGGAGTAGCGGGGACAGATACGCAGTATTTT. It translates to CASSGVAGTDTQYF.

The chain combines TRBV21-1 with TRBJ1-2. TRBV21-1 is a known pseudogene. CDR3 length: 16 residues. CDR3: CASSKRPGEGDLGYTF. CDR3 nucleotides: TGTGCCAGCAGCAAAAGGCCCGGGGAGGGTGACCTTGGCTACACCTTC.

The chain recombines TRBV5-1 with TRBJ2-1; 13 bases map to TRBD2. The CDR3 is 15 residues long. From germline, CDR1 is SGHRS and CDR2 YFSETQ. V dropped 2 bases and J dropped 10; count of bases not matched to a gene: 6. CDR3 residues: CASSFVGLAGVEQFF. DNA of the CDR3: TGCGCCAGCAGCTTTGTAGGACTAGCGGGGGTGGAGCAGTTCTTC.

The chain has TRBV5-8 and TRBJ1-1; D possibly corresponds to TRBD1 (5 bases). This CDR3 is 14 amino acids long. Germline CDR1 and CDR2: SGHTS and YDEGEE. V was shortened by 5 bases and J by 3 bases, with 14 bases between the two germline ends. CDR3 coding DNA: TGTGCCAGCAGGCCAGGGATTAGGGACACTGAAGCTTTCTTT. Amino acids: CASRPGIRDTEAFF.

The V gene is TRBV29-1, the J gene TRBJ2-7; D gene uncertain. The CDR3 is made up of 13 amino acids. V shed 5 bases and J shed 0 bases, with 11 bases lying between them. In germline, CDR1 is SQVTM, CDR2 ANQGSEA. CDR3 sequence reads: CSVRSPSSYEQYF. The CDR3 nucleotides are TGCAGCGTTCGTTCCCCCTCCTCCTACGAGCAGTACTTC.